Listed below are T cell receptor beta chains from one sample, sequenced in a study of regulatory T cells in long-lasting Graves disease. TCRdb used MiXCR to reprocess the multiplex PCR reads, holding one entry per CDR3 protein. The sample has 550,000 or so distinct CDR3 sequences, about 12% seen once. This same sample was also part of a study on T cells in Graves' hyperthyroidism and ophthalmopathy.

This specimen consisted of peripheral blood mononuclear cells (PBMCs), obtained at new diagnosis, from a patient treated with antithyroid drugs. Receptors originate from a woman younger than 45 with Graves disease. Both conserved end residues are part of each CDR3. A D gene is named only where the DNA matches it firmly. Clone size is stated in some rows and not others, as once, few, many or a class when expanded.

v_gene,abundance,j_gene,d_gene,CDR3nt,CDR3aa
TRBV27,few,TRBJ1-1,-,TGTGCCAGCAGGGGGGCTCGGATGAACACTGAAGCTTTCTTT,CASRGARMNTEAFF
TRBV10-2,few,TRBJ1-4,-,TGCGCCAGCAGTGAGGGAAGGAGGGTTGGGCATGAAAAACTGTTTTTT,CASSEGRRVGHEKLFF
TRBV7-9,few,TRBJ2-3,TRBD2,TGTGCCAGCAGCCGTAGCGGGAGGTTCTCGTATTTT,CASSRSGRFSYF
TRBV10-3,many,TRBJ1-3,-,TGTGCCATCAGTGAGTCAGTATTCCGGAATTCTGGAAACACCATATATTTT,CAISESVFRNSGNTIYF
TRBV13,few,TRBJ2-7,-,TGTGCCAGCCAGGGGCGAAGCTCCTACGAGCAGTACTTC,CASQGRSSYEQYF
TRBV30,many,TRBJ2-1,TRBD1,TGTGCCTGGAGCGGGACAGCGACCTACAATGAGCAGTTCTTC,CAWSGTATYNEQFF
TRBV24-1,many,TRBJ2-1,TRBD2,TGTGCCACCAGTGATACTAGCGGGGGGACCTACAATGAGCAGTTCTTC,CATSDTSGGTYNEQFF
TRBV27,many,TRBJ2-6,-,TGTGCCAGCAGCCCAAATGGGGGACCGGGTTTTGGAAACTCTGGGGCCAACGTCCTGACTTTC,CASSPNGGPGFGNSGANVLTF
TRBV5-1,-,TRBJ1-1,-,TGCGCCAGCAGCTTGCTGGGTTGGGCTGAAGCTTTCTTT,CASSLLGWAEAFF
TRBV2,many,TRBJ2-1,TRBD1,TGTGCCAGCATACGCCCCGGGGACAGATCCTACAATGAGCAGTTCTTC,CASIRPGDRSYNEQFF
TRBV25-1,few,TRBJ1-1,-,TGTGCCAGCAGTGACCCCACTAGGGGGGACACTGAAGCTTTCTTT,CASSDPTRGDTEAFF
TRBV7-8,-,TRBJ2-7,TRBD1,TGTGCCAGCAGCTTGGGGACAGGAGCTATGCAGCAGTACTTC,CASSLGTGAMQQYF
TRBV11-2,many,TRBJ2-5,-,TGTGCCAGCAGCTTATTACAGGTGCGCGAGACCCAGTACTTC,CASSLLQVRETQYF
TRBV4-3,few,TRBJ1-2,TRBD1,TGCGCCAGCAGCCAAGGGAGGAGATCGGGACAGATCTATGGCTACACCTTC,CASSQGRRSGQIYGYTF
TRBV3-1,many,TRBJ1-1,-,TGTGCCAGCAGCCAAGAAATCGGGGGGAAAGCTTTCTTT,CASSQEIGGKAFF
TRBV29-1,many,TRBJ1-5,TRBD1,TGCAGCGCGCGCCCGGGGACAGATAGCAATCAGCCCCAGCATTTT,CSARPGTDSNQPQHF
TRBV12-3/TRBV12-4,many,TRBJ2-7,-,TGTGCCAGCAAGTCAAGTTCAGGGACGGGAACGTACGAGCAGTACTTC,CASKSSSGTGTYEQYF
TRBV27,many,TRBJ2-5,-,TGTGCCAGCACCGAAAGGGGCGCCGAGACCCAGTACTTC,CASTERGAETQYF
TRBV13,-,TRBJ2-7,-,TGTGCCAGCAGCTTAAAGATGTTGGACGAGCAGTACTTC,CASSLKMLDEQYF
TRBV6-1,-,TRBJ2-7,-,TGTGCCAGCAGACGGGACAGTGGATGGACTAGTAGGCTTTACGAGCAGTACTTC,CASRRDSGWTSRLYEQYF
TRBV24-1,-,TRBJ2-2,-,TGTGCCACCGGAGAAAACACCGGGGAGCTGTTTTTT,CATGENTGELFF
TRBV3-1,many,TRBJ2-3,-,TGTGCCAGCAGCCTTAAACCCACAGATACGCAGTATTTT,CASSLKPTDTQYF
TRBV28,few,TRBJ1-3,-,TGTGCCAGCAGTAGGGGGGGACCCTACGGTGGAAACACCATATATTTT,CASSRGGPYGGNTIYF
TRBV6-1,-,TRBJ2-1,TRBD1,TGTGCCAGCAGTCAAGAGACAGGGGCTAGCTCCTACAATGAGCAGTTCTTC,CASSQETGASSYNEQFF
TRBV4-3,many,TRBJ2-5,TRBD2,TGCGCCAGCAGCCCGGACGGGACTAGCGGGAGAGAGACCCAGTACTTC,CASSPDGTSGRETQYF
TRBV7-6,many,TRBJ2-2,TRBD1,TGTGCCAGCAGCTCACGCCAGGGGGACGGGGAGCTGTTTTTT,CASSSRQGDGELFF
TRBV5-4,many,TRBJ1-6,-,TGTGCCAGCAGCCGGACAGATAATTCACCCCTCCACTTT,CASSRTDNSPLHF
TRBV24-1,-,TRBJ2-1,-,TGTGCCACCAGTGATTCAAGGAGTGTCTCCTACAATGAGCAGTTCTTC,CATSDSRSVSYNEQFF
TRBV30,few,TRBJ2-1,TRBD2,TGTGCCTGGAGTACCCGGACTAGCGGAATCTACAATGAGCAGTTCTTC,CAWSTRTSGIYNEQFF
TRBV18,-,TRBJ1-2,-,TGTGCCAGCTCACCACAGCACAGGAATAACTATGGCTACACCTTC,CASSPQHRNNYGYTF
TRBV2,many,TRBJ1-5,-,TGTGCCAACACCGTAGGGGGTAGTCAGCCCCAGCATTTT,CANTVGGSQPQHF
TRBV4-1,few,TRBJ2-6,-,TGCGCCAGCAGCCAAGGTTTTTTCCTCTCTGGGGCCAACGTCCTGACTTTC,CASSQGFFLSGANVLTF
TRBV20-1,many,TRBJ2-5,-,TGCAGTGCTAGTTTAGGGCCCGGGGAGACCCAGTACTTC,CSASLGPGETQYF
TRBV6-5,-,TRBJ2-7,TRBD2,TGTGCCAGCAGTTATTGGGTCGGGCGGGAGAGCGCCTACGAGCAGTACTTC,CASSYWVGRESAYEQYF
TRBV5-1,many,TRBJ2-5,TRBD1,TGCGCCAGCAGCTCGACAGGGAGCGAGGAGACCCAGTACTTC,CASSSTGSEETQYF
TRBV20-1,many,TRBJ2-1,TRBD1,TGCAGTGCTAGAGAGACAGGGATAATCGACGAGCAGTTCTTC,CSARETGIIDEQFF
TRBV12-3/TRBV12-4,many,TRBJ2-1,TRBD2,TGTGCCAGCAGTTTAAGGCTAGCGGGAGGCCTACAGTTCTTC,CASSLRLAGGLQFF
TRBV27,once,TRBJ2-1,-,TGTGCCAGCAGTTTAAGGGCGGGCCAAGGCTCCGGTGAGCAGTTCTTC,CASSLRAGQGSGEQFF
TRBV19,many,TRBJ2-2,TRBD2,TGTGCCAGTAGAGTAGCGGGAACGAACACCGGGGAGCTGTTTTTT,CASRVAGTNTGELFF
TRBV11-1,many,TRBJ1-1,TRBD1,TGTGCCAGCAGCCTCACCCAGGGGGCCACTGAAGCTTTCTTT,CASSLTQGATEAFF
TRBV28,many,TRBJ1-2,-,TGTGCCAGCAGTTTGGGGACACACTATGGCTACACCTTC,CASSLGTHYGYTF
TRBV30,many,TRBJ2-1,-,TGTGCCTGGAATCTTTTGAGCTCCTACAATGAGCAGTTCTTC,CAWNLLSSYNEQFF
TRBV6-1,few,TRBJ2-5,-,TGTGCCAGCAATAGACAGGCTCAAGAGACCCAGTACTTC,CASNRQAQETQYF